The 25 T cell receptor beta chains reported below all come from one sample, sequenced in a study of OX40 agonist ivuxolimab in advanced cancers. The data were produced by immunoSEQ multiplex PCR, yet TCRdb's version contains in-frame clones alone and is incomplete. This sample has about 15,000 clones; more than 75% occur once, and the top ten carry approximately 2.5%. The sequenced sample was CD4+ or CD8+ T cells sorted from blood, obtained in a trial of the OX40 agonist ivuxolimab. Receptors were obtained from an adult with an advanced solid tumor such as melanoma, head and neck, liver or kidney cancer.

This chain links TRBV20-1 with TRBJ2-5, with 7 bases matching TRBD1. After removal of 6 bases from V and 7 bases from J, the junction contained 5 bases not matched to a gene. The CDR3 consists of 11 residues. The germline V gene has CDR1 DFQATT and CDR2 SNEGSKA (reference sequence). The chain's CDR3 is CSAGGRGTQYF. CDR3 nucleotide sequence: TGCAGTGCAGGGGGCAGAGGGACCCAGTACTTC.

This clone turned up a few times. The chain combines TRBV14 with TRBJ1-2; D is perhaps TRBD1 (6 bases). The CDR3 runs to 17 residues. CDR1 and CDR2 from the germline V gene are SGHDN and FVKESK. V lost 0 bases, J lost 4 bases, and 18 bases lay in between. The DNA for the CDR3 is TGTGCCAGCAGCCAAGATTCGAGAGGACAGATCGCCTATGGCTACACCTTC. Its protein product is CASSQDSRGQIAYGYTF.

CDR3 amino acids: CASSRDRYTEAFF. In DNA, the CDR3 is TGTGCCAGCAGCCGAGACAGATACACTGAAGCTTTCTTT. The chain couples TRBV11-2 to TRBJ1-1; tentative D call: TRBD1 (5 bases). Per the germline V gene, CDR1 is SGHAT and CDR2 is FQNNGV. V was clipped by 5 bases and J by 3 bases, with 10 bases between them. This CDR3 spans 13 amino acids.

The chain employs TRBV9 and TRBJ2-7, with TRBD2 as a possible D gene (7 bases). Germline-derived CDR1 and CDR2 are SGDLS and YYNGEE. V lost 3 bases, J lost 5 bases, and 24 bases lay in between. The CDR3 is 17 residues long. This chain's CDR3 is CASSAGLGGLYADEQYF. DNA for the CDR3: TGTGCCAGCAGCGCCGGACTAGGGGGGTTGTACGCGGACGAGCAGTACTTC.

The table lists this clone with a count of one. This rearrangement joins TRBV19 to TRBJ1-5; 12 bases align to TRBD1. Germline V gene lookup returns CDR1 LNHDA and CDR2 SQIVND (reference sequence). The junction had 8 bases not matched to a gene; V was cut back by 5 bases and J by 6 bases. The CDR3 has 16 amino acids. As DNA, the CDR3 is TGTGCCAGTAGTCCTAGGGACAGGGGGCGGGGTCAGCCCCAGCATTTT. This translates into CASSPRDRGRGQPQHF.

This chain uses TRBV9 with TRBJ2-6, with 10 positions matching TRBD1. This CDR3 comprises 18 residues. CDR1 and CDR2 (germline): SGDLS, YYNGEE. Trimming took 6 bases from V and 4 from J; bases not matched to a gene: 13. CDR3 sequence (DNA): TGTGCCAGCACTCGGACCGGACAGGGGGTGACAGGGGCCAACGTCCTGACTTTC. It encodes CASTRTGQGVTGANVLTF.

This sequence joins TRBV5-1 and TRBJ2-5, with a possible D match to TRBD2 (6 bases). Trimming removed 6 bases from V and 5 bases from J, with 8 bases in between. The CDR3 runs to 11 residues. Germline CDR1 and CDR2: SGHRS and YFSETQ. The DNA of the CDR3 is TGCGCCAGCACGGGAGATGAGACCCAGTACTTC. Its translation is CASTGDETQYF.

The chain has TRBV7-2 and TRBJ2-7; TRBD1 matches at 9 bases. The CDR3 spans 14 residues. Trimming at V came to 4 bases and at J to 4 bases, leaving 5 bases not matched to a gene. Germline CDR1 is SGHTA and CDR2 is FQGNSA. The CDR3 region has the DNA TGTGCCAGCAGCTCCGCGACAGGGGGGTACGAGCAGTACTTC. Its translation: CASSSATGGYEQYF.

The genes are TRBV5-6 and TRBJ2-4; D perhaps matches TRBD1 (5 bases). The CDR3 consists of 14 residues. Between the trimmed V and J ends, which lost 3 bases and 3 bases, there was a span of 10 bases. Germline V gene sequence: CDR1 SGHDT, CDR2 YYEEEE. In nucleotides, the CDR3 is TGTGCCAGCAGCTCCCAGGGCTTCAAAAACATTCAGTACTTC. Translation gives CASSSQGFKNIQYF. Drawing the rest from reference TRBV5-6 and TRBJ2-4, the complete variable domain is DAGVTQSPTHLIKTRGQQVTLRCSPKSGHDTVSWYQQALGQGPQFIFQYYEEEERQRGNFPDRFSGHQFPNYSSELNVNALLLGDSALYLCASSSQGFKNIQYFGAGTRLSVL.

The CDR3 reads CASSQERESEQPQHF. The DNA for the CDR3 is TGTGCCAGCAGCCAAGAGCGGGAGTCCGAACAGCCCCAGCATTTT. The chain links TRBV4-2 to TRBJ1-5; D is unresolved. This CDR3 contains 15 residues. The V and J ends lost 0 bases and 7 bases respectively, with 13 bases between them. Germline CDR1 reads LGHNA; CDR2 reads YNFKEQ.

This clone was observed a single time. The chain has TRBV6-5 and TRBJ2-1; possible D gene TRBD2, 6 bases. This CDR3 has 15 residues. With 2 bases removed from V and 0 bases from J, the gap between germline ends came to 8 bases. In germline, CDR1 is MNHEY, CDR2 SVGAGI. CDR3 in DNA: TGTGCCAGCAGTTACACGGGGGACTCCTACAATGAGCAGTTCTTC. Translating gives CASSYTGDSYNEQFF.

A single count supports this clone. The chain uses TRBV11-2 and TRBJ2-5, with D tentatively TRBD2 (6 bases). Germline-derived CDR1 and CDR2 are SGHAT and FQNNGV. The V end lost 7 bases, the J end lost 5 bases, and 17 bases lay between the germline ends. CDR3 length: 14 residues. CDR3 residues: CASIGAGSGETQYF. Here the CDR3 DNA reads TGTGCCAGCATAGGTGCAGGTAGCGGCGAGACCCAGTACTTC.

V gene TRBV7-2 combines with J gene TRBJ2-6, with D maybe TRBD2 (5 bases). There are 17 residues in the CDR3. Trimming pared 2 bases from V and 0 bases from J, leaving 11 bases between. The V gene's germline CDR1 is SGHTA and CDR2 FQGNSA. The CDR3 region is CASSLRLQSSGANVLTF. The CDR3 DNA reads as TGTGCCAGCAGCTTAAGACTACAGAGCTCTGGGGCCAACGTCCTGACTTTC.

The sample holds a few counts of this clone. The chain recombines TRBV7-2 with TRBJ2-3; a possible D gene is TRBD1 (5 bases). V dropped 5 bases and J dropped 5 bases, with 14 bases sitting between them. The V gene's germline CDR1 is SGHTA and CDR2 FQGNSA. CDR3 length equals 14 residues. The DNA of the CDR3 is TGTGCCAGCAGCCAAGGGGCCCGCGGAGATACGCAGTATTTT. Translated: CASSQGARGDTQYF.

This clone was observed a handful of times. CDR3 residues: CASSLDYTEAFF. CDR3 nucleotides: TGTGCCAGCAGCTTAGATTACACTGAAGCTTTCTTT. V gene TRBV7-6 combines with J gene TRBJ1-1; D unclear. The CDR3 runs 12 residues. Trimming pared 1 base from V and 3 bases from J, leaving 3 bases between. Germline V gives CDR1 SGHVS, CDR2 FNYEAQ.

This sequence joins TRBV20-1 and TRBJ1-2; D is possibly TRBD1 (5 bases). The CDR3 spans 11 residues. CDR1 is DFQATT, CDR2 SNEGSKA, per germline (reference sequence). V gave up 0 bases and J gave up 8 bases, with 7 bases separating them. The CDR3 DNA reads TGCAGTGCTAGAGATCGGGACGGCTACACCTTC. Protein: CSARDRDGYTF.

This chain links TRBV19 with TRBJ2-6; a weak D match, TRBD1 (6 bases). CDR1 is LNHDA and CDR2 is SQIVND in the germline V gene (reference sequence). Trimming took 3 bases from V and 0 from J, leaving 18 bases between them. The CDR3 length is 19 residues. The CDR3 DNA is TGTGCCAGTAGTATCCGAACAAAACAGGGAACCTCTGGGGCCAACGTCCTGACTTTC. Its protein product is CASSIRTKQGTSGANVLTF.

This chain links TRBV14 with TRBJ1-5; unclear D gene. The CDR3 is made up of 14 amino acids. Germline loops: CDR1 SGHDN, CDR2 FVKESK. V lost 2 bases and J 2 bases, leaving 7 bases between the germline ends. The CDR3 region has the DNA TGTGCCAGCAGCCAATTGGGTGGCAATCAGCCCCAGCATTTT. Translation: CASSQLGGNQPQHF.

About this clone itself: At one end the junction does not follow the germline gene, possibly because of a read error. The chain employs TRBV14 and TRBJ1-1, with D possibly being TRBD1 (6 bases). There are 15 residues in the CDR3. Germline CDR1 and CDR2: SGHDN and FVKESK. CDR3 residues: CASRGTGIKNTEASF. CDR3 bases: TGTGCCAGCAGGGGTACAGGGATTAAGAACACTGAAGCTTCCTTT. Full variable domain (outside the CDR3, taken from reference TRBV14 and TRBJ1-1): EAGVTQFPSHSVIEKGQTVTLRCDPISGHDNLYWYRRVMGKEIKFLLHFVKESKQDESGMPNNRFLAERTGGTYSTLKVQPAELEDSGVYFCASRGTGIKNTEASFGQGTRLTVV.

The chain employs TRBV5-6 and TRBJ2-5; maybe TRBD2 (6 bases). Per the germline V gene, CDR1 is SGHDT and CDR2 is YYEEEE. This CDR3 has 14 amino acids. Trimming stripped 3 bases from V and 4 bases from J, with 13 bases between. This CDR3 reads CASSSAGRGETQYF. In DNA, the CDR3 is TGTGCCAGCAGCTCGGCGGGACGGGGAGAGACCCAGTACTTC.

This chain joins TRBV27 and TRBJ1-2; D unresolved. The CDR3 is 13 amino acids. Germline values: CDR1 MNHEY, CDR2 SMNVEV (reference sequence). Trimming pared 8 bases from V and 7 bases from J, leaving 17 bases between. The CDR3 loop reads CASWRPGGFGYTF. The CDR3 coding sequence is TGTGCCAGCTGGAGGCCAGGAGGCTTTGGCTACACCTTC.

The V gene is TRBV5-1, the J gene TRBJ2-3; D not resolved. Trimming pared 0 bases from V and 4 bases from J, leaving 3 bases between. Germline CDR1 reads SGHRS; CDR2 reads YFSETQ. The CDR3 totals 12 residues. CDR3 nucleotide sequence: TGCGCCAGCAGCTTGGCCCCAGATACGCAGTATTTT. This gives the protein CASSLAPDTQYF.

CDR3 DNA sequence: TGTGCCATCAGTTTCCGAAAGGTCGCAGATACGCAGTATTTT. Amino acid sequence: CAISFRKVADTQYF. V is TRBV10-3 and J is TRBJ2-3; no firm D call. Germline V lookup: CDR1 ENHRY, CDR2 SYGVKD. This CDR3 has 14 residues. Trimming cost V 5 bases and J 4 bases, with 13 bases left between them.

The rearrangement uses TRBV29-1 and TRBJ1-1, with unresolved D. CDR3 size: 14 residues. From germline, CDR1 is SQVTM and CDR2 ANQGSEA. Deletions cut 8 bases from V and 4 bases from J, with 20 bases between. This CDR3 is CSTLNGQRGTEAFF. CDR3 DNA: TGCAGCACGTTGAACGGGCAGCGAGGCACTGAAGCTTTCTTT.

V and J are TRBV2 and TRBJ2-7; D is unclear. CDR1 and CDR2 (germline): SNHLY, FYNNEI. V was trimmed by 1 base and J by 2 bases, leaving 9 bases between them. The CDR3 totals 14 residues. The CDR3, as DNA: TGTGCCAGCAGTGAAGGGATCACCACCTACGAGCAGTACTTC. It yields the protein CASSEGITTYEQYF. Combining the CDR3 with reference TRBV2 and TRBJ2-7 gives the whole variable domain EPEVTQTPSHQVTQMGQEVILRCVPISNHLYFYWYRQILGQKVEFLVSFYNNEISEKSEIFDDQFSVERPDGSNFTLKIRSTKLEDSAMYFCASSEGITTYEQYFGPGTRLTVT.